This T cell receptor beta chain was recovered during a study of T cell clones after liver transplantation. Whole-study context: Tolerance: complete withdrawal held at least one year, liver enzymes staying within twice normal.

Sequenced by immunoSEQ multiplex PCR; TCRdb stores in-frame clones only, minus some. Of some 20,000 clones in the sample, nearly 80% were seen once. Study findings and constraints: In most of the 8 subjects, circulating graft-donor-reactive CD4 TCRbeta sequences fell significantly after transplant.

The CDR3 runs to 13 residues. Trimming cost V 8 bases and J 5 bases, with 15 bases left between them. Germline V gene data show CDR1 as SGHVS and CDR2 as FQNEAQ. Comments on this clone: Its antigen is still unknown.

This clonotype was obtained from a human patient who received a liver transplant. Some T cells may be transferred from the graft donor. The sequenced sample was CD8+ T cells from blood, obtained around 4.5 years after liver transplant. V usage is TRBV7-8 and J usage is TRBJ1-2; TRBD1 might be the D (5 bases). This CDR3 reads CASPAAGGYGYTF. The CDR3 nucleotides are TGTGCCAGCCCTGCGGCCGGGGGGTATGGCTACACCTTC.